This entry lists 21 T cell receptor beta chains sequenced from one sample in a study of T cells in Graves' hyperthyroidism and ophthalmopathy. RNA transcripts yielded amplified TCR beta CDR3 regions. Primed by the HTBI set, a first-round RT-PCR was run on the TCR CDR3. TCRdb fed the multiplex PCR reads into MiXCR, producing one record per CDR3 protein. Of 600,000 or so distinct CDR3 sequences detected, about 17% appear once; the ten largest clones hold less than 4.5%. The sample comprised blood. Receptors were obtained from a woman under 40 with Graves' hyperthyroidism.

Many counts were recorded for this clonotype. The chain is built from TRBV20-1 and TRBJ2-1; 13 bases map to TRBD2. CDR3 length: 14 residues. Trimming removed 7 bases from V and 2 bases from J; junction bases left unmatched: 2. The V gene's germline CDR1 is DFQATT and CDR2 SNEGSKA (reference sequence). CDR3 coding DNA: TGCAGTGGTACTAGCGGGAGGGCCTACAATGAGCAGTTCTTC. This codes for CSGTSGRAYNEQFF.

This chain joins TRBV27 and TRBJ2-1; 16 bases fit TRBD2. J was trimmed by 0 bases and V by 5 bases; bases with no gene match: 10. This CDR3 has 20 residues. Germline V gene sequence: CDR1 MNHEY, CDR2 SMNVEV (reference sequence). In DNA, the CDR3 is TGTGCCAGCAGTAGCCCCGGGACTAGCGGGAGGGCCGGCTCCTACAATGAGCAGTTCTTC. It is translated as CASSSPGTSGRAGSYNEQFF.

This clonotype was counted at least ten times. The J gene is TRBJ1-1, the V gene TRBV20-1; D ambiguous. CDR1 is DFQATT and CDR2 is SNEGSKA in the germline V gene (reference sequence). This CDR3 contains 13 residues. Trimming pared 3 bases from V and 1 base from J, leaving 9 bases between. CDR3 in amino acids: CSARSGSNTEAFF. As DNA, the CDR3 is TGCAGTGCTAGGTCGGGGTCGAACACTGAAGCTTTCTTT.

V is TRBV9 and J is TRBJ2-2, with D perhaps TRBD1 (8 bases). The germline gives CDR1 SGDLS, CDR2 YYNGEE. V gave up 0 bases and J gave up 4 bases, with 25 bases separating them. The length of the CDR3 is 20 residues. The CDR3 is CASSVAYQIRTGRGTGELFF. For the CDR3, the DNA is TGTGCCAGCAGCGTAGCTTACCAAATTCGGACAGGGAGGGGCACCGGGGAGCTGTTTTTT.

This clonotype was detected only a few times. A much larger clone differs by one base, so this may be a read error. V and J are TRBV11-1 and TRBJ2-1; tentatively, D is TRBD2 (5 bases). This CDR3 has 14 amino acids. Per the germline V gene, CDR1 is SGHAT and CDR2 is FQDESV (reference sequence). The CDR3 DNA reads TGTGCCAGCAGCCCCAGGCGGGTCGACAATGAGCAGCTCTTC. This encodes CASSPRRVDNEQLF. Full variable domain (remainder filled in from reference TRBV11-1 and TRBJ2-1): EAEVAQSPRYKITEKSQAVAFWCDPISGHATLYWYRQILGQGPELLVQFQDESVVDDSQLPKDRFSAERLKGVDSTLKIQPAELGDSAMYLCASSPRRVDNEQLFGPGTRLTVL.

There are many counts of this clonotype. The V and J genes are TRBV2 and TRBJ1-1; TRBD1 agrees at 8 bases. This CDR3 has 14 amino acids. The germline V gene encodes CDR1 SNHLY and CDR2 FYNNEI. The V and J ends lost 7 bases and 6 bases, in that order; junction bases with no gene match: 10. In nucleotides, the CDR3 is TGTGCCAGCACGATAGGACAGGGTATGCCTGAAGCTTTCTTT. Amino acids: CASTIGQGMPEAFF.

On this clonotype itself: A much larger clone differs by one base, so this may be a read error. CDR3 bases: TGTGCCTGGAGTGGCGGGGATGGCTACACCTTC. This sequence encodes CAWSGGDGYTF. The chain joins TRBV30 to TRBJ1-2; D gene unclear. Trimming took off 1 base at V and 6 bases at J, with 6 bases between the two ends. CDR1 is GTSNPN, CDR2 SVGIG, per germline (reference sequence). The CDR3 covers 11 residues. Full variable domain (outside the CDR3, taken from reference TRBV30 and TRBJ1-2): SQTIHQWPATLVQPVGSPLSLECTVEGTSNPNLYWYRQAAGRGLQLLFYSVGIGQISSEVPQNLSASRPQDRQFILSSKKLLLSDSGFYLCAWSGGDGYTFGSGTRLTVV.

The sample holds many counts of this clonotype. The CDR3 region has the DNA TGTGCCAGCAGTTACTCCACTCTTGACTCGGGTCCCCTAGTGGGAGATACGCAGTATTTT. Its translation is CASSYSTLDSGPLVGDTQYF. The chain is built from TRBV6-2 or TRBV6-3 and TRBJ2-3; unclear D gene. V was pared by 0 bases and J by 5 bases, with 27 bases between. Germline loops: CDR1 MNHEY, CDR2 SVGEGT. The CDR3 contains 20 residues.

Ten or more counts support this clonotype. The genes are TRBV30 and TRBJ2-1; D gene unclear. Looked up from germline, CDR1 is GTSNPN and CDR2 is SVGIG (reference sequence). The CDR3 runs 15 residues. The germline V and J ends were trimmed by 2 bases and 2 bases, with 13 bases remaining between them. The CDR3 DNA reads TGTGCCTGGAGTACCGCCACGTCGACCTACAATGAGCAGTTCTTC. Translated: CAWSTATSTYNEQFF.

The chain is built from TRBV28 and TRBJ1-4; D is unresolved. The CDR3 has 12 amino acids. Per the germline V gene, CDR1 is MDHEN and CDR2 is SYDVKM. Trimming pared 3 bases from V and 7 bases from J, leaving 6 bases between. The CDR3 sequence is CASSFRGEKLFF. CDR3 in DNA: TGTGCCAGCAGTTTTCGGGGTGAAAAACTGTTTTTT.

This clonotype was seen repeatedly, ten times or more. The V gene is TRBV7-2, the J gene TRBJ2-7; 8 bases line up with TRBD2. This CDR3 is built from 15 residues. Germline V gene sequence: CDR1 SGHTA, CDR2 FQGNSA. The V and J ends lost 1 base and 7 bases, in that order; junction bases with no gene match: 9. Written as DNA, the CDR3 is TGTGCCAGCAGCTTAGAAGGGATGCGCGGGAGGGAGCAGTACTTC. Protein: CASSLEGMRGREQYF.

J is TRBJ2-7 and V is TRBV7-2; TRBD1 or TRBD2 may be the D gene (5 bases each). This CDR3 spans 15 amino acids. Germline CDR1 SGHTA, CDR2 FQGNSA. Trimming removed 4 bases at V and 3 bases at J, with 16 bases between. The CDR3, as DNA: TGTGCCAGCAGCTCCGAGGGGCAGCGGTACTACGAGCAGTACTTC. Its translation is CASSSEGQRYYEQYF. Filled out from reference TRBV7-2 and TRBJ2-7, the complete variable domain reads GAGVSQSPSNKVTEKGKDVELRCDPISGHTALYWYRQSLGQGLEFLIYFQGNSAPDKSGLPSDRFSAERTGGSVSTLTIQRTQQEDSAVYLCASSSEGQRYYEQYFGPGTRLTVT.

This clonotype has a handful of counts. V is TRBV20-1 and J is TRBJ2-2, with D maybe TRBD2 (6 bases). The CDR3 runs to 15 residues. Germline V gene sequence: CDR1 DFQATT, CDR2 SNEGSKA (reference sequence). V was pared by 1 base and J by 6 bases, with 15 bases between. The CDR3 DNA sequence: TGCAGTGCTAGAGGACGGGGGTACACCCCCGGGGAGCTGTTTTTT. Translating it yields CSARGRGYTPGELFF.

This clonotype was detected many times. V gene TRBV7-2 combines with J gene TRBJ2-1, with TRBD2 matching over 7 bases. Trimming removed 1 base from V and 6 bases from J; junction bases left unmatched: 9. CDR1 is SGHTA and CDR2 is FQGNSA in the germline V gene. The CDR3 contains 16 residues. The CDR3 nucleotides read TGTGCCAGCAGCTTAGGTGGCGGGAGTGTTTTCAATGAGCAGTTCTTC. Translating gives CASSLGGGSVFNEQFF.

Concerning this clonotype: The junction and the germline gene differ at one end; a read error may be behind it. The rearrangement uses TRBV15 and TRBJ1-3; D is uncertain. Germline CDR1 and CDR2: LNHNV and YYDKDF (reference sequence). The CDR3 length is 16 residues. The CDR3 reads CAASRGRPTSGNTIYF. In DNA form, the CDR3 reads TGTGCCGCCAGCAGAGGTCGCCCCACATCGGGAAACACCATATATTTT.

This clonotype showed up just a few times. J is TRBJ1-5 and V is TRBV5-5; maybe TRBD1 (5 bases). Germline assignment: CDR1 SGHKS and CDR2 YYEKEE (reference sequence). V was clipped by 0 bases and J by 5 bases, with 9 bases between them. The CDR3 is 14 amino acids. DNA of the CDR3: TGTGCCAGCAGCTTGGTGACAGACTATCAGCCCCAGCATTTT. Residues: CASSLVTDYQPQHF.

This rearrangement joins TRBV9 to TRBJ2-5; 7 bases align to TRBD2. Germline CDR1 reads SGDLS; CDR2 reads YYNGEE. This CDR3 spans 12 amino acids. Germline trimming cut 0 bases from V and 12 bases from J; bases unmatched to any gene: 5. CDR3: CASSVDERGKYF. The CDR3 DNA reads as TGTGCCAGCAGCGTAGATGAGCGGGGCAAGTACTTC.

Only a few counts were recorded for this clonotype. The V gene is TRBV29-1, the J gene TRBJ2-1, with 7 bases aligning to TRBD2. Germline V gene lookup returns CDR1 SQVTM and CDR2 ANQGSEA. Trimming took 2 bases from V and 0 from J; bases not matched to a gene: 4. There are 15 residues in the CDR3. This chain's CDR3 is CSVESGEPSYNEQFF. CDR3 DNA sequence: TGCAGCGTTGAAAGCGGGGAACCCTCCTACAATGAGCAGTTCTTC.

The chain employs TRBV6-2 or TRBV6-3 and TRBJ2-4; D gene unclear. Per germline, CDR1 MNHEY and CDR2 SVGEGT. Trimming cost V 6 bases and J 0 bases, with 12 bases left between them. The CDR3 covers 15 residues. In DNA, the CDR3 is TGTGCCAGCAGCTATTTACCCCTAGCCAAAAACATTCAGTACTTC. It specifies CASSYLPLAKNIQYF.

In the case of this clonotype: At one boundary the junction diverges from the germline segment, which might be a read error. The chain joins TRBV2 to TRBJ2-3; 8 nucleotides match TRBD2. Germline assignment: CDR1 SNHLY and CDR2 FYNNEI. There are 16 residues in the CDR3. CDR3 nucleotides: TGTGCCAGCTCACCCGGGGCTAGCGGGTGGGCAGATACGCAGTATTTC. This encodes CASSPGASGWADTQYF.

The table lists this clonotype with many counts. The V call is TRBV29-1, the J call TRBJ2-1; D might be TRBD1 (5 bases). The CDR3 runs 13 residues. V dropped 5 bases and J dropped 4 bases, with 12 bases sitting between them. The germline gives CDR1 SQVTM, CDR2 ANQGSEA. CDR3 sequence: CSVSTGLYNEQFF. Written as DNA, the CDR3 is TGCAGCGTTTCAACAGGATTATACAATGAGCAGTTCTTC.